The clone carrying this TCR beta chain was picked up a small number of times. The CDR3 length is 16 residues. Germline values: CDR1 SGHAT, CDR2 FQNNGV. V gave up 4 bases and J gave up 6 bases; unmatched junction bases: 12. One entry per CDR3 protein results from TCRdb running MiXCR on the reads. Of roughly 230,000 distinct CDR3 sequences in the sample, 25% to 35% were seen once. These data are taken from a study of kidney transplant recipient with SARS-CoV-2 infection. The TCR was taken from a male patient younger than 45 who had COVID-19 and was a kidney transplant recipient. Some of the T cells may derive from the graft donor. This sequence joins TRBV11-2 and TRBJ2-3; the match to TRBD2 covers 8 bases. The sample consisted of a blood sample, taken at baseline and on day 111 from a kidney transplant recipient. CDR3: CASSSPGGIESDTQYF. CDR3 in DNA: TGTGCCAGCAGCTCCCCGGGGGGGATAGAATCGGATACGCAGTATTTT. Together with reference TRBV11-2 and TRBJ2-3, the CDR3 gives the full variable domain: EAGVAQSPRYKIIEKRQSVAFWCNPISGHATLYWYQQILGQGPKLLIQFQNNGVVDDSQLPKDRFSAERLKGVDSTLKIQPAKLEDSAVYLCASSSPGGIESDTQYFGPGTRLTVL.